The clone carrying this T cell receptor (beta chain) was seen a handful of times. Its target is not known. A single record per CDR3 protein comes from TCRdb applying MiXCR to the RT-PCR reads. This table holds almost 600,000 distinct CDR3 sequences, 12% to 15% found once. This sample was taken from a study of response to subunit inactivated influenza vaccine. Study observations and caveats: With each seasonal influenza vaccination, the authors suggested, few new T cells are recruited.

The CDR3 covers 15 residues. CDR1 and CDR2 from the germline V gene are SNHLY and FYNNEI. V lost 2 bases and J lost 7; bases outside the gene matches: 7. The specimen comprised PBMCs from blood, sampled 11 to 12 days after vaccination. This clonotype was obtained from a man in his fifties who received an inactivated influenza vaccine. The V gene is TRBV2, the J gene TRBJ1-5, with 8 positions matching TRBD1. The CDR3 region is CASSERAGGFQPQHF. CDR3 sequence (DNA): TGTGCCAGCAGTGAACGGGCAGGGGGCTTCCAGCCCCAGCATTTT. Full variable domain (missing parts from reference TRBV2 and TRBJ1-5): EPEVTQTPSHQVTQMGQEVILRCVPISNHLYFYWYRQILGQKVEFLVSFYNNEISEKSEIFDDQFSVERPDGSNFTLKIRSTKLEDSAMYFCASSERAGGFQPQHFGDGTRLSIL.